This record covers a single T cell receptor (beta chain). These data are taken from a study of cytomegalovirus exposure and HLA in healthy donors. The CDR3 extends over 14 amino acids. The germline V gene encodes CDR1 SGHRS and CDR2 YFSETQ. Trimming cost V 5 bases and J 3 bases; bases outside gene matches: 1. This PCR relied on a set of 60 Vbeta primers and 13 Jbeta primers. Profiled with immunoSEQ multiplex PCR; TCRdb holds only in-frame clones, not every one. The table lists approximately 100,000 clones, about 81% of them singletons. The chain employs TRBV5-1 and TRBJ1-6; 8 bases agree with TRBD1. The sequence was obtained from a man in his forties in good health and CMV-seronegative. The sample comprised PBMCs. The DNA for the CDR3 is TGCGCCAGCAGAGGGACAGGCTATAATTCACCCCTCCACTTT. It is translated as CASRGTGYNSPLHF. Full variable domain (rest looked up from reference TRBV5-1 and TRBJ1-6): KAGVTQTPRYLIKTRGQQVTLSCSPISGHRSVSWYQQTPGQGLQFLFEYFSETQRNKGNFPGRFSGRQFSNSRSEMNVSTLELGDSALYLCASRGTGYNSPLHFGNGTRLTVT.